The present TCR beta chain was sequenced within a study of OX40 agonist ivuxolimab in advanced cancers. Regarding this clone: Its antigen is not known.

Overall study results and limits: In a subset of nonresponders, normalized T-cell clonal expansion was also low. Compared with others, partial responders at 0.1-3.0 mg/kg displayed clonal expansion among the lowest.

TCRdb's table, derived via immunoSEQ multiplex PCR, lists solely in-frame clones and lacks some. The profile shows 50,000 to 65,000 clones, about 87% of them singletons. With baseline, cycle 4 day 1, and cycle 7 day 1 as timepoints, blood was sampled. The germline V gene has CDR1 SGDLS and CDR2 YYNGEE. Trimming took off 3 bases at V and 4 bases at J, with 12 bases between the two ends. This CDR3 comprises 14 residues. This clonotype was obtained from an adult with an advanced solid tumor such as melanoma, head and neck, liver or kidney cancer. This rearrangement joins TRBV9 to TRBJ2-3, with a weak D call TRBD1 (6 bases). This sample comprised CD4+ or CD8+ T cells sorted from blood, obtained in a trial of the OX40 agonist ivuxolimab. The CDR3 coding sequence is TGTGCCAGCAGCGCCCGAAGGGGGTCAGATACGCAGTATTTT. Translated: CASSARRGSDTQYF.